Ten or more counts support the clone carrying this TCR beta chain. Each CDR3 protein is one row after TCRdb ran MiXCR on the 5' RACE reads. The sample lists 420,000 or so distinct CDR3 sequences; around 20% were seen once. This entry belongs to a study of identical twins. The CDR3 sequence is 13 residues long. The V gene's germline CDR1 is SGHKS and CDR2 YYEKEE (reference sequence). Trimming took 3 bases from V and 15 from J; bases not matched to a gene: 10. Sequencing used naive T cells sorted from blood. The chain joins TRBV5-5 to TRBJ1-5; 9 nucleotides align to TRBD1. This receptor was taken from a man between 50 and 59 years old in good health. The CDR3 loop is CASSWMWDRERHF. The CDR3 DNA sequence: TGTGCCAGCAGCTGGATGTGGGACAGGGAGAGGCATTTT.